Below are 32 T cell receptor beta chains sequenced from a single sample in a study of shared clonotypes between healthy human individuals. The repertoire was sequenced with immunoSEQ multiplex PCR; TCRdb's copy has only in-frame clones and lacks some. The sample lists a few hundred thousand clones, approximately 97% occurring once. Specimen: naive CD4+ T cells sorted from blood. Subset of the sample: CD45RA+ positively selected. The receptors here all came from a woman in her twenties or thirties in good health.

The V call is TRBV5-3, the J call TRBJ2-1, with 13 positions matching TRBD2. TRBV5-3 is an ORF, with its function uncertain. The CDR3 has 16 residues. Trimming removed 4 bases from V and 0 bases from J; junction bases left unmatched: 1. In DNA, the CDR3 is TGTGCCAGAAGCAGGACTAGCGGGAGCTCCTACAATGAGCAGTTCTTC. Protein sequence: CARSRTSGSSYNEQFF.

This chain joins TRBV4-2 and TRBJ2-5, with TRBD2 matching over 13 bases. CDR1 is LGHNA, CDR2 YNFKEQ, per germline. V gave up 1 base and J gave up 2 bases; unmatched junction bases: 4. This CDR3 has 17 amino acids. CDR3 amino acids: CASSQGQLAGGQETQYF. The CDR3 nucleotides read TGTGCCAGCAGCCAAGGCCAACTAGCGGGAGGGCAAGAGACCCAGTACTTC.

The chain combines TRBV5-4 with TRBJ1-1, with 7 bases matching TRBD1. With 3 bases clipped from V and 1 base from J, the junction kept 3 bases outside the gene matches. Germline CDR1 reads SGHNT; CDR2 reads YYREEE (reference sequence). This CDR3 comprises 14 residues. CDR3 DNA: TGTGCCAGCAGCTCGGGACAGAGGAACACTGAAGCTTTCTTT. Its translation: CASSSGQRNTEAFF.

The rearrangement uses TRBV15 and TRBJ2-2; 9 bases map to TRBD2. J gave up 6 bases and V 0 bases, and 11 bases lay outside the gene matches. This CDR3 has 18 residues. The germline CDR1 and CDR2 sequences are LNHNV and YYDKDF (reference sequence). CDR3 in amino acids: CATSRDEVLAGRAGELFF. The CDR3 DNA is TGTGCCACCAGCAGAGATGAAGTTCTAGCGGGAAGGGCCGGGGAGCTGTTTTTT.

The rearrangement uses TRBV18 and TRBJ1-5; 11 bases are a match to TRBD1. This CDR3 is 16 amino acids long. Looked up from germline, CDR1 is KGHSH and CDR2 is LQKENI. Trimming at V came to 4 bases and at J to 6 bases, leaving 8 bases not matched to a gene. CDR3 residues: CASSLAGGQGAQPQHF. CDR3 DNA: TGTGCCAGCTCACTCGCGGGAGGACAGGGGGCTCAGCCCCAGCATTTT.

This clone showed up just once. The gene calls are TRBV27 and TRBJ2-7; TRBD1 agrees at 8 bases. Per germline, CDR1 MNHEY and CDR2 SMNVEV (reference sequence). The length of the CDR3 is 15 residues. V was pared by 1 base and J by 2 bases, with 4 bases of the junction left unmatched. The CDR3 bases are TGTGCCAGCAGTTTATGGGACAGGCGACCCTACGAGCAGTACTTC. Protein: CASSLWDRRPYEQYF.

The rearrangement uses TRBV18 and TRBJ2-6, with D hard to call. This CDR3 has 15 amino acids. V was shortened by 6 bases and J by 0 bases, with 9 bases between the two germline ends. In germline, CDR1 is KGHSH, CDR2 LQKENI. This CDR3 reads CASSVGRSGANVLTF. For the CDR3, the DNA is TGTGCCAGCTCGGTAGGCCGCTCTGGGGCCAACGTCCTGACTTTC.

The chain links TRBV5-1 to TRBJ2-5; unclear D gene. Trimming removed 6 bases from V and 0 bases from J, with 6 bases in between. This CDR3 has 12 residues. Germline CDR1 reads SGHRS; CDR2 reads YFSETQ. The CDR3 is CASTWDQETQYF. In nucleotides, the CDR3 is TGCGCCAGCACGTGGGACCAAGAGACCCAGTACTTC.

V gene TRBV28 combines with J gene TRBJ2-2; 9 bases line up with TRBD2. This CDR3 spans 16 amino acids. J was trimmed by 2 bases and V by 3 bases; bases with no gene match: 4. In germline, CDR1 is MDHEN, CDR2 SYDVKM. The CDR3 DNA is TGTGCCAGCAGTTTTAAGCTAGCGGGAAACACCGGGGAGCTGTTTTTT. Its translation is CASSFKLAGNTGELFF.

CDR3 protein: CASSQGGMSQPQHF. For the CDR3, the DNA is TGTGCCAGCAGCCAAGGGGGGATGAGTCAGCCCCAGCATTTT. This chain joins TRBV6-1 and TRBJ1-5; the D gene is possibly TRBD1 (6 bases). CDR1 MNHNS and CDR2 SASEGT come from the germline V gene. V was pared by 6 bases and J by 6 bases, with 15 bases between. The CDR3 is 14 amino acids.

This chain uses TRBV10-1 with TRBJ2-1; D remains unclear. V was trimmed by 3 bases and J by 7 bases, leaving 10 bases between them. The germline CDR1 and CDR2 sequences are WNHNN and SYGVQD (reference sequence). CDR3 size: 13 residues. CDR3 residues: CASSDRVRNEQFF. CDR3 bases: TGCGCCAGCAGTGACCGTGTACGGAATGAGCAGTTCTTC.

The V gene is TRBV6-5, the J gene TRBJ1-6, with unresolved D. Germline-derived CDR1 and CDR2 are MNHEY and SVGAGI. V lost 5 bases to trimming and J lost 1 base, with 9 bases between them. CDR3 length equals 15 residues. The CDR3 DNA is TGTGCCAGCAGTATTTCCGGGTCCTATAATTCACCCCTCCACTTT. Translating it yields CASSISGSYNSPLHF.

On this clone itself: Other DNA variants within this sample encode the same CDR3. The J gene is TRBJ1-2, the V gene TRBV28, with D perhaps matching TRBD1 (6 bases). V was cut by 3 bases and J by 5 bases, with 7 bases left in between. Germline CDR1 and CDR2: MDHEN and SYDVKM. The CDR3 runs 12 residues. The CDR3: CASSFGQYGYTF. The CDR3 DNA follows: TGTGCCAGCAGTTTTGGACAGTATGGCTACACCTTC.

The CDR3 region is CASSGDRVGAEKLFF. In DNA form, the CDR3 reads TGTGCCAGCAGTGGGGACAGGGTGGGGGCCGAAAAACTGTTTTTT. V is TRBV2 and J is TRBJ1-4, with 9 bases that match TRBD1. The CDR3 has 15 residues. Germline trimming cut 4 bases from V and 8 bases from J; bases unmatched to any gene: 8. The germline V gene has CDR1 SNHLY and CDR2 FYNNEI. The full variable domain, with the rest looked up from reference TRBV2 and TRBJ1-4, is EPEVTQTPSHQVTQMGQEVILRCVPISNHLYFYWYRQILGQKVEFLVSFYNNEISEKSEIFDDQFSVERPDGSNFTLKIRSTKLEDSAMYFCASSGDRVGAEKLFFGSGTQLSVL.

The rearrangement links TRBV5-4 to TRBJ2-4; D uncertain. Germline V gives CDR1 SGHNT, CDR2 YYREEE (reference sequence). Trimming pared 3 bases from V and 9 bases from J, leaving 19 bases between. The CDR3 covers 15 residues. The CDR3 here is CASSSAPSESAIQYF. The CDR3 coding sequence is TGTGCCAGCAGCTCAGCTCCGAGCGAGTCGGCCATTCAGTACTTC.

The CDR3 sequence: CASSYDVSTEAFF. CDR3 DNA: TGTGCCAGCAGTTACGATGTGAGCACTGAAGCTTTCTTT. The chain is built from TRBV6-5 and TRBJ1-1; D remains unclear. The CDR3 runs 13 residues. Between the trimmed V and J ends, which lost 2 bases and 4 bases, there was a span of 8 bases. Germline lookup yields CDR1 MNHEY and CDR2 SVGAGI.

The gene calls are TRBV2 and TRBJ1-2, with no clear D. This CDR3 comprises 13 residues. Germline values: CDR1 SNHLY, CDR2 FYNNEI. Trimming removed 6 bases at V and 7 bases at J, with 15 bases between. The CDR3 DNA reads TGTGCCAGCAGGGGCTTCAATGGGCTTGGCTACACCTTC. Amino acids: CASRGFNGLGYTF. The full variable domain, in which reference TRBV2 and TRBJ1-2 provide the parts outside the CDR3, is EPEVTQTPSHQVTQMGQEVILRCVPISNHLYFYWYRQILGQKVEFLVSFYNNEISEKSEIFDDQFSVERPDGSNFTLKIRSTKLEDSAMYFCASRGFNGLGYTFGSGTRLTVV.

This clone appeared a single time. The genes are TRBV5-1 and TRBJ1-6, with D perhaps matching TRBD1 (6 bases). Per germline, CDR1 SGHRS and CDR2 YFSETQ. The CDR3 runs 15 residues. V lost 0 bases and J 4 bases, leaving 8 bases between the germline ends. CDR3 residues: CASSLGTVYNSPLHF. The CDR3 DNA sequence: TGCGCCAGCAGCTTGGGGACAGTTTATAATTCACCCCTCCACTTT.

Of note for this clone: The same CDR3 also results from other DNA sequences found in this sample. V is TRBV29-1 and J is TRBJ1-2, with 9 bases that match TRBD1. The CDR3 loop spans 13 amino acids. J gave up 2 bases and V 4 bases, and 2 bases lay outside the gene matches. Germline values: CDR1 SQVTM, CDR2 ANQGSEA. The CDR3 DNA is TGCAGCGTTGTGACAGGGGGAAACTATGGCTACACCTTC. It translates to CSVVTGGNYGYTF.

The gene calls are TRBV5-4 and TRBJ1-2, with 7 bases fitting TRBD1. The CDR3 contains 15 residues. Germline V gene data show CDR1 as SGHNT and CDR2 as YYREEE (reference sequence). The V segment lost 3 bases and the J segment 4 bases; nucleotides outside the gene matches: 9. The DNA of the CDR3 is TGTGCCAGCAGCTCGAGGACAGGCTTGCCCTATGGCTACACCTTC. This codes for CASSSRTGLPYGYTF.

This chain links TRBV27 with TRBJ1-5; D uncertain. CDR1 and CDR2 (germline): MNHEY, SMNVEV (reference sequence). CDR3 size: 12 residues. V was pared by 4 bases and J by 6 bases, with 7 bases between. CDR3: CASSSTRQPQHF. CDR3 sequence (DNA): TGTGCCAGCAGTTCCACGCGTCAGCCCCAGCATTTT.

This clone was observed a single time. The CDR3 DNA is TGTGCCAGCAGACCAACCTGGGAGTCCCACGAGCAGTACTTC. It specifies CASRPTWESHEQYF. This rearrangement joins TRBV6-6 to TRBJ2-7; TRBD2 is a possible D gene (5 bases). The V end lost 6 bases, the J end lost 5 bases, and 17 bases lay between the germline ends. CDR3 length: 14 residues. Germline V CDR1 and CDR2: MNHNY, SVGAGI (reference sequence).

This chain links TRBV7-9 with TRBJ2-7; 8 nucleotides align to TRBD2. The CDR3 is 15 amino acids. Germline CDR1 is SEHNR and CDR2 is FQNEAQ (reference sequence). V shed 5 bases, J shed 5 bases, and the junction held 11 bases outside the gene matches. The DNA for the CDR3 is TGTGCCAGCAGCGACACGGGACTAGTCATGAACGAGCAGTACTTC. Translation: CASSDTGLVMNEQYF.

The CDR3 DNA reads TGTGCCAGCAGCGGCGACAGGCTTTCTGGAAACACCATATATTTT. This sequence encodes CASSGDRLSGNTIYF. The gene calls are TRBV9 and TRBJ1-3, with a weak D call TRBD1 (6 bases). Germline V CDR1 and CDR2: SGDLS, YYNGEE. Trimming stripped 3 bases from V and 1 base from J, with 11 bases between. The CDR3 contains 15 residues. Full variable domain (outside the CDR3, taken from reference TRBV9 and TRBJ1-3): DSGVTQTPKHLITATGQRVTLRCSPRSGDLSVYWYQQSLDQGLQFLIQYYNGEERAKGNILERFSAQQFPDLHSELNLSSLELGDSALYFCASSGDRLSGNTIYFGEGSWLTVV.

This clone came up once. This chain links TRBV28 with TRBJ1-5; 10 nucleotides agree with TRBD1. Trimming removed 5 bases from V and 5 bases from J; junction bases left unmatched: 9. The CDR3 runs 16 residues. CDR1 and CDR2 (germline): MDHEN, SYDVKM. CDR3 region: CASSRPGTGVHQPQHF. CDR3 in DNA: TGTGCCAGCAGTCGTCCCGGGACAGGGGTGCATCAGCCCCAGCATTTT.

This sequence joins TRBV4-1 and TRBJ1-5, with a weak D call TRBD1 (6 bases). CDR1 is MGHRA and CDR2 is YSYEKL in the germline V gene. V shed 8 bases and J shed 4 bases, with 24 bases lying between them. This CDR3 has 17 residues. CDR3 protein: CASPKHRDTTDNQPQHF. CDR3 bases: TGCGCCAGCCCTAAACATCGGGACACCACAGATAATCAGCCCCAGCATTTT.

V gene TRBV6-5 combines with J gene TRBJ2-7; 9 nucleotides align to TRBD2. CDR1 is MNHEY and CDR2 is SVGAGI in the germline V gene. This CDR3 has 14 residues. V lost 4 bases, J lost 5 bases, and 6 bases stayed unmatched. The CDR3 DNA sequence: TGTGCCAGCAGTTCCCCGGGACTAGCCCACGAGCAGTACTTC. It is translated as CASSSPGLAHEQYF.

This chain uses TRBV29-1 with TRBJ1-3; D gene unclear. The germline V and J ends were trimmed by 4 bases and 1 base, with 5 bases remaining between them. Germline V gene data show CDR1 as SQVTM and CDR2 as ANQGSEA. This CDR3 is 12 amino acids long. DNA of the CDR3: TGCAGCGTTGTAGCTTCTGGAAACACCATATATTTT. Translated: CSVVASGNTIYF.

This clone was observed once. This sequence joins TRBV10-1 and TRBJ2-7; 9 bases are shared with TRBD1. V was pared by 6 bases and J by 3 bases, with 3 bases of the junction left unmatched. The CDR3 covers 13 residues. CDR1 and CDR2 from the germline V gene are WNHNN and SYGVQD (reference sequence). As DNA, the CDR3 is TGCGCCAGCAGACCGGGACAGGGCTACGAGCAGTACTTC. Translation: CASRPGQGYEQYF.

The rearrangement uses TRBV5-1 and TRBJ2-1; the D gene is possibly TRBD1 (6 bases). The germline V and J ends were trimmed by 4 bases and 9 bases, with 17 bases remaining between them. The germline CDR1 and CDR2 sequences are SGHRS and YFSETQ. The CDR3 extends over 14 amino acids. The CDR3 nucleotides read TGCGCCAGCAGCGAGAAACAAGGGGGTACTGAGCAGTTCTTC. Translating it yields CASSEKQGGTEQFF. Together with reference TRBV5-1 and TRBJ2-1, the CDR3 gives the full variable domain: KAGVTQTPRYLIKTRGQQVTLSCSPISGHRSVSWYQQTPGQGLQFLFEYFSETQRNKGNFPGRFSGRQFSNSRSEMNVSTLELGDSALYLCASSEKQGGTEQFFGPGTRLTVL.

The chain recombines TRBV27 with TRBJ2-7; D is perhaps TRBD1 (6 bases). Trimming stripped 4 bases from V and 2 bases from J, with 15 bases between. CDR1 and CDR2 (germline): MNHEY, SMNVEV (reference sequence). This CDR3 has 15 residues. CDR3 amino acids: CASSSPLWGPYEQYF. The CDR3 coding sequence is TGTGCCAGCAGTTCCCCTCTTTGGGGGCCCTACGAGCAGTACTTC.

The genes are TRBV9 and TRBJ1-2; D unresolved. The CDR3 is made up of 14 amino acids. Per germline, CDR1 SGDLS and CDR2 YYNGEE. Trimming pared 5 bases from V and 1 base from J, leaving 12 bases between. Here the CDR3 reads CASSSDGHNYGYTF. CDR3 nucleotide sequence: TGTGCCAGCAGTTCCGACGGCCATAACTATGGCTACACCTTC.